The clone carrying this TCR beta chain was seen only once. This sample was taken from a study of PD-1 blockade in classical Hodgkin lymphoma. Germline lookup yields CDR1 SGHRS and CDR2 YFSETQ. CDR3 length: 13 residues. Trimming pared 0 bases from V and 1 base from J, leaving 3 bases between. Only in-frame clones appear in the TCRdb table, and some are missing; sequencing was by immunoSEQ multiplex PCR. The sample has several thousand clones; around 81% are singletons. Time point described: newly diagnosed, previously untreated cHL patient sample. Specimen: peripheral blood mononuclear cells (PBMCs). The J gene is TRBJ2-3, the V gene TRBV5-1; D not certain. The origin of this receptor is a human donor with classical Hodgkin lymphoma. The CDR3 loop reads CASSLDGTDTQYF. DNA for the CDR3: TGCGCCAGCAGCTTGGACGGCACAGATACGCAGTATTTT.